Below, one T cell receptor (beta chain) is given with its context. Its antigen is as yet unknown. The data were taken from a study of T cells in tumors after PD-1 blockade. Study findings and constraints: In squamous cell carcinoma, roughly 48% of expanded exhausted clones were novel versus under 30% of other expanded CD8+ clones. After therapy, most expanded exhausted CD8+ clones were absent pre-treatment, suggesting clonal replacement. Approximately 41% of tumor TCR clonotypes were also found in blood.

Produced via immunoSEQ multiplex PCR; TCRdb's table is partial and in-frame only. The sample has 14,000 or so clones; about 66% are singletons. Squamous cell carcinoma tissue after treatment was collected an average of 31 days into therapy. CDR3 length: 12 residues. Trimming pared 6 bases from V and 8 bases from J, leaving 13 bases between. This sequence joins TRBV12-3 or TRBV12-4 and TRBJ1-2; D is perhaps TRBD1 (5 bases). The origin of this receptor is a human donor with cutaneous squamous cell carcinoma. The material sequenced was tumor tissue, taken after anti-PD-1 treatment. The CDR3, as DNA: TGTGCCAGCAGACAGGCGATCTGGGGCTACACCTTC. Protein: CASRQAIWGYTF.